This T cell receptor beta chain was identified during a study of technical replicates of blood from a handful of donors. Per the germline V gene, CDR1 is SGHRS and CDR2 is YFSETQ. CDR3 length equals 14 residues. V was clipped by 0 bases and J by 6 bases; unmatched bases: 4. The table came from immunoSEQ multiplex PCR; TCRdb's copy has only in-frame clones and leaves some out. The sample shows over 50,000 clones, 97% of them seen only once. The sequence was collected from a human donor in good health. The sequenced material came from T cells isolated from PBMCs. This chain joins TRBV5-1 and TRBJ1-2; 8 bases agree with TRBD1. CDR3 protein: CASSLGDRTDGYTF. In DNA, the CDR3 is TGCGCCAGCAGCTTGGGGGACAGGACTGATGGCTACACCTTC.